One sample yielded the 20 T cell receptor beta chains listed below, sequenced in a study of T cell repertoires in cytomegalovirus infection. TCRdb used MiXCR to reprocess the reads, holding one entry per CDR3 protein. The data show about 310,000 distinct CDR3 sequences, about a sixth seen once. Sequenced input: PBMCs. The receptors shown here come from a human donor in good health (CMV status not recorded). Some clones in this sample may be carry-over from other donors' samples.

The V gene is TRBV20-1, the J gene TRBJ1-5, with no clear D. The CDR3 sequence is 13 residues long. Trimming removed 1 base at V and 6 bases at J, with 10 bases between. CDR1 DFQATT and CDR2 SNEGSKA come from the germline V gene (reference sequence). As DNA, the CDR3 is TGCAGTGCTAGAGTGATGCCCGGTCAGCCCCAGCATTTT. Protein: CSARVMPGQPQHF.

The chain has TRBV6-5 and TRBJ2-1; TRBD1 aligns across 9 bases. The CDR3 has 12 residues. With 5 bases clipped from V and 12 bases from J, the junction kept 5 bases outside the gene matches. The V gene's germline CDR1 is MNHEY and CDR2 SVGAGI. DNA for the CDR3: TGTGCCAGCAGTACGACAGGGGGGCCGCAGTTCTTC. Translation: CASSTTGGPQFF.

The CDR3 reads CASSRGQGAEKLFF. In nucleotides, the CDR3 is TGCGCCAGCAGCCGCGGACAGGGGGCCGAAAAACTGTTTTTT. This sequence joins TRBV4-3 and TRBJ1-4, with TRBD1 identical over 11 bases. The germline V gene has CDR1 LGHNA and CDR2 YSLEER. V trimming: 4 bases; J trimming: 8 bases; junction bases outside the gene matches: 3. The CDR3 is made up of 14 amino acids.

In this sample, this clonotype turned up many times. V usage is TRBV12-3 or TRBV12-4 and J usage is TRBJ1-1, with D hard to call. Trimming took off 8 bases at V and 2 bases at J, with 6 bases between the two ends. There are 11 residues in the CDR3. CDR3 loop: CASGYNTEAFF. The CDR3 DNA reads TGTGCCAGCGGGTATAACACTGAAGCTTTCTTT.

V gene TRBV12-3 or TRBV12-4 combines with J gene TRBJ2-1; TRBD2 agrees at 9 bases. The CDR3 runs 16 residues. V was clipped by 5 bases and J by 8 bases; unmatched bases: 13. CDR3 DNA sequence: TGTGCCAGCAGTCATGTAGGCGGGGGGGCCTCATATGAGCAGTTCTTC. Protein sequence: CASSHVGGGASYEQFF.

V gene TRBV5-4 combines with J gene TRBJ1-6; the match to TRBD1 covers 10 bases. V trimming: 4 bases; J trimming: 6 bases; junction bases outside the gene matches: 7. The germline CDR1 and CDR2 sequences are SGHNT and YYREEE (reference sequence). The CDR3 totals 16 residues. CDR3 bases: TGTGCCAGCAGCGGGAGGACAGGGGGTTCTAATTCACCCCTCCACTTT. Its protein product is CASSGRTGGSNSPLHF. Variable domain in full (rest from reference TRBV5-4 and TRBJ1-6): ETGVTQSPTHLIKTRGQQVTLRCSSQSGHNTVSWYQQALGQGPQFIFQYYREEENGRGNFPPRFSGLQFPNYSSELNVNALELDDSALYLCASSGRTGGSNSPLHFGNGTRLTVT.

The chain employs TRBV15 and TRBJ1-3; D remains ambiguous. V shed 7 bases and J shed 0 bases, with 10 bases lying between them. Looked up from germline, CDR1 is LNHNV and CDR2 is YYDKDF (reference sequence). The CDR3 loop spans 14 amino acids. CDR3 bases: TGTGCCACCAAACAGACGAGCTCTGGAAACACCATATATTTT. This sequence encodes CATKQTSSGNTIYF.

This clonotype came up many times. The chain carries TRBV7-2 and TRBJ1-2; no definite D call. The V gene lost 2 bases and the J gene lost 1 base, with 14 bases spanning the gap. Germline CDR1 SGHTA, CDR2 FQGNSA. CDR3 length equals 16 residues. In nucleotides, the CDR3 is TGTGCCAGCAGCTTATCCGGAACAGCTCTTAACTATGGCTACACCTTC. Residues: CASSLSGTALNYGYTF.

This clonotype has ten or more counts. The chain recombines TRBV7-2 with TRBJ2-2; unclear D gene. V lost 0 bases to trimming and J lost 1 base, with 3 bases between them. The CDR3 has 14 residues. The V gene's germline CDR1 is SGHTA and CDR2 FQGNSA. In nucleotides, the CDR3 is TGTGCCAGCAGCTTAGCCAGGAACACCGGGGAGCTGTTTTTT. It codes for CASSLARNTGELFF.

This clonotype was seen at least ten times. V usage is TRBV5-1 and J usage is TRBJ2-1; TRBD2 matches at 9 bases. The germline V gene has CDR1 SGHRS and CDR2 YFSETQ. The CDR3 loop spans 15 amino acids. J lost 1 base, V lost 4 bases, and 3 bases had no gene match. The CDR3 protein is CASSESGGSYNEQFF. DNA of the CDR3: TGCGCCAGCAGCGAAAGCGGGGGGTCCTACAATGAGCAGTTCTTC.

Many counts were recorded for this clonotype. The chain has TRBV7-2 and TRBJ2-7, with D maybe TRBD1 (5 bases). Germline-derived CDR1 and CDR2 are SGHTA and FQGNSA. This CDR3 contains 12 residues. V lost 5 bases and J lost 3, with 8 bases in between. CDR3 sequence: CASSRQNYEQYF. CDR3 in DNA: TGTGCCAGCAGCAGACAGAACTACGAGCAGTACTTC.

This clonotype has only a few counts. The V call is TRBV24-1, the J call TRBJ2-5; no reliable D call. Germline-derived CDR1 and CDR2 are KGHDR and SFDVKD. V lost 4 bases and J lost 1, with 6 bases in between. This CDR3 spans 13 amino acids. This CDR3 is CATSDSTQETQYF. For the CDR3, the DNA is TGTGCCACCAGTGACAGCACCCAAGAGACCCAGTACTTC.

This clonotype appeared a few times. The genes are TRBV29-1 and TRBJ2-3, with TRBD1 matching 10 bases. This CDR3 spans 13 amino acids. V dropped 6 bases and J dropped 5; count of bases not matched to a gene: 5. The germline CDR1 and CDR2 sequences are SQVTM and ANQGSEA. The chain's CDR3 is CSVRTGGIDTQYF. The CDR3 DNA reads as TGCAGCGTCCGGACAGGGGGTATAGATACGCAGTATTTT.

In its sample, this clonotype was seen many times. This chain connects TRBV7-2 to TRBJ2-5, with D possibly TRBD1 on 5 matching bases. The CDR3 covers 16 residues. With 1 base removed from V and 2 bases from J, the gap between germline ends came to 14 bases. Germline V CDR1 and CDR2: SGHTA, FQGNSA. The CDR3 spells CASSLVVQELQETQYF. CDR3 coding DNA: TGTGCCAGCAGCTTAGTGGTACAGGAACTACAAGAGACCCAGTACTTC.

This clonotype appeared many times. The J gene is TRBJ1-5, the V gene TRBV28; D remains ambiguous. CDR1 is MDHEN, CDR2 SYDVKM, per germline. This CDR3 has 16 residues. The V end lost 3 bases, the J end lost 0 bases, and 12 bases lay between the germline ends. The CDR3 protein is CASSLKGWYSNQPQHF. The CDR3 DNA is TGTGCCAGCAGTTTGAAGGGTTGGTATAGCAATCAGCCCCAGCATTTT. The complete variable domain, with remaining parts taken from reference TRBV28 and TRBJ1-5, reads DVKVTQSSRYLVKRTGEKVFLECVQDMDHENMFWYRQDPGLGLRLIYFSYDVKMKEKGDIPEGYSVSREKKERFSLILESASTNQTSMYLCASSLKGWYSNQPQHFGDGTRLSIL.

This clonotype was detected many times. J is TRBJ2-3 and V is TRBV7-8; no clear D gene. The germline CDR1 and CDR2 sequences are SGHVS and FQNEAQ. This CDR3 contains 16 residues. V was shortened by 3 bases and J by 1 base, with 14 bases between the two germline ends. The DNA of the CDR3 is TGTGCCAGCAGCTTCCTACCTGCAACTGGCACAGATACGCAGTATTTT. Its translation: CASSFLPATGTDTQYF.

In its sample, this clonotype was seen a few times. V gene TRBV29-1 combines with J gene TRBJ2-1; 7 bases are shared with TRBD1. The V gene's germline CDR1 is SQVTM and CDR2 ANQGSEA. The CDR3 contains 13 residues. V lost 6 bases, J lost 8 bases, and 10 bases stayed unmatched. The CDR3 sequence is CSVGQVIEDEQFF. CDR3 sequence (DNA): TGCAGCGTAGGACAGGTTATAGAGGATGAGCAGTTCTTC.

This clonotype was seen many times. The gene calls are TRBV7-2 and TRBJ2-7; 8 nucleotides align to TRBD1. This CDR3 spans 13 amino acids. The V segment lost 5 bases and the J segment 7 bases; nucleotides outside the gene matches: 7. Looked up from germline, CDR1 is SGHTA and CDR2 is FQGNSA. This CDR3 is CASSTGQGREQYF. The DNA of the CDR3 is TGTGCCAGCAGCACAGGACAGGGACGGGAGCAGTACTTC.

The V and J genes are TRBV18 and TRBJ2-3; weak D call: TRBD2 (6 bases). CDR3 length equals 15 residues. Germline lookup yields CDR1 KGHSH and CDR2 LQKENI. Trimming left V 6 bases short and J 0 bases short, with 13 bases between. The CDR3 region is CASSPAGSSTDTQYF. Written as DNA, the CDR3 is TGTGCCAGCTCCCCAGCGGGCTCTAGCACAGATACGCAGTATTTT.

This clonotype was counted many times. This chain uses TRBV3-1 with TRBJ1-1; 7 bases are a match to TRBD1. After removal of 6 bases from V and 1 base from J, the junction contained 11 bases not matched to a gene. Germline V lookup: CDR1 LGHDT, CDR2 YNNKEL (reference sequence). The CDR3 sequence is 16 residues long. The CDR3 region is CASSPDREFGNTEAFF. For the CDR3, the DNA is TGTGCCAGCAGTCCTGACAGGGAATTTGGGAACACTGAAGCTTTCTTT.